The 19 T cell receptor beta chains below were found in one sample sequenced in a study of human T cells and chemical hapten exposure. One entry per CDR3 protein, called by TCRdb with MiXCR from the RACE reads. The table lists around 300,000 distinct CDR3 sequences, under 9% of them singletons. Documented time point: patch test 1, 2 weeks after DPC sensitization. This sample's treatment: therapeutic diphenylcyclopropenone sensitization with weekly scalp DPC. The sequences come from whole blood, collected in connection with sensitization to the hapten diphenylcyclopropenone (DPC). These receptors all come from a woman younger than 30 with alopecia areata. Some clones in this sample may be carry-over from other donors' samples.

This clonotype was observed many times. The rearrangement links TRBV5-5 to TRBJ2-4; 10 bases are shared with TRBD1. V lost 4 bases and J lost 7; bases outside the gene matches: 8. The V gene's germline CDR1 is SGHKS and CDR2 YYEKEE (reference sequence). The CDR3 is made up of 15 amino acids. The CDR3 sequence: CASSNRQGASNIQYF. The CDR3 coding sequence is TGTGCCAGCAGCAATAGACAGGGGGCGAGTAACATTCAGTACTTC.

The chain combines TRBV12-3 or TRBV12-4 with TRBJ2-4; D is uncertain. The length of the CDR3 is 16 residues. Trimming pared 2 bases from V and 0 bases from J, leaving 11 bases between. For the CDR3, the DNA is TGTGCCAGCAGTTTACGGCAGCTCCTAGCCAAAAACATTCAGTACTTC. It encodes CASSLRQLLAKNIQYF.

This clonotype was observed a few times. The genes are TRBV7-2 and TRBJ1-6; D might be TRBD1 (6 bases). Looked up from germline, CDR1 is SGHTA and CDR2 is FQGNSA. The V end lost 1 base, the J end lost 7 bases, and 11 bases lay between the germline ends. CDR3 length: 15 amino acids. The chain's CDR3 is CASSLGRGANSPLHF. In DNA, the CDR3 is TGTGCCAGCAGCTTAGGACGGGGGGCCAATTCACCCCTCCACTTT.

This clonotype turned up a few times. The chain links TRBV7-9 to TRBJ2-1; D might be TRBD2 (6 bases). The length of the CDR3 is 15 residues. V shed 4 bases and J shed 8 bases, with 18 bases lying between them. Germline CDR1 reads SEHNR; CDR2 reads FQNEAQ (reference sequence). CDR3 amino acids: CASSSPGLGQDEQFF. DNA of the CDR3: TGTGCCAGCAGCTCTCCGGGACTGGGGCAGGATGAGCAGTTCTTC.

The rearrangement links TRBV6-5 to TRBJ2-2, with 15 nucleotides matching TRBD2. The CDR3 spans 17 residues. Germline values: CDR1 MNHEY, CDR2 SVGAGI. V trimming: 8 bases; J trimming: 3 bases; junction bases outside the gene matches: 7. In DNA, the CDR3 is TGTGCCAGCCGACCGGGACTAGCGGGGGGAGACACCGGGGAGCTGTTTTTT. Translated, it gives CASRPGLAGGDTGELFF.

This clonotype showed up many times. The J gene is TRBJ2-3, the V gene TRBV27, with D perhaps matching TRBD2 (6 bases). Trimming left V 4 bases short and J 0 bases short, with 17 bases between. This CDR3 has 17 residues. Germline CDR1 reads MNHEY; CDR2 reads SMNVEV (reference sequence). For the CDR3, the DNA is TGTGCCAGCAGTTCTATAGCGGAACTTCCTAGCACAGATACGCAGTATTTT. This gives the protein CASSSIAELPSTDTQYF.

This clonotype appeared many times. V gene TRBV7-8 combines with J gene TRBJ2-4, with 13 nucleotides matching TRBD2. V was clipped by 4 bases and J by 8 bases; unmatched bases: 11. The CDR3 is 17 residues long. Per the germline V gene, CDR1 is SGHVS and CDR2 is FQNEAQ. The CDR3 spells CASSYNGLAGDGDIQYF. The CDR3 DNA is TGTGCCAGCAGCTACAACGGACTAGCGGGGGATGGGGACATTCAGTACTTC.

This clonotype was detected many times. J is TRBJ2-3 and V is TRBV4-3, with TRBD2 matching 8 bases. CDR3 length: 17 amino acids. Per germline, CDR1 LGHNA and CDR2 YSLEER. The V gene end was trimmed by 0 bases and the J gene end by 2 bases; junction bases not matched to a gene: 7. The CDR3 loop reads CASSQDLQRGPTDTQYF. In nucleotides, the CDR3 is TGCGCCAGCAGCCAAGATTTGCAGCGGGGGCCCACAGATACGCAGTATTTT.

The V gene is TRBV14, the J gene TRBJ1-2, with TRBD1 as a possible D gene (5 bases). V was shortened by 3 bases and J by 3 bases, with 14 bases between the two germline ends. The CDR3 sequence is 15 residues long. In germline, CDR1 is SGHDN, CDR2 FVKESK. CDR3 protein: CASSQFSQGYYGYTF. In nucleotides, the CDR3 is TGTGCCAGCAGCCAGTTTTCTCAGGGTTACTATGGCTACACCTTC. Supplemented by reference TRBV14 and TRBJ1-2, the full variable domain reads EAGVTQFPSHSVIEKGQTVTLRCDPISGHDNLYWYRRVMGKEIKFLLHFVKESKQDESGMPNNRFLAERTGGTYSTLKVQPAELEDSGVYFCASSQFSQGYYGYTFGSGTRLTVV.

This clonotype was detected only a few times. V is TRBV24-1 and J is TRBJ2-1; TRBD2 matches 14 bases. This CDR3 comprises 19 residues. V dropped 4 bases and J dropped 10; count of bases not matched to a gene: 17. CDR1 and CDR2 (germline): KGHDR, SFDVKD. DNA of the CDR3: TGTGCCACCAGTGACAAGGGGGCCGGACTAGCGGGGGGCCCTCAAGAGCAGTTCTTC. Residues: CATSDKGAGLAGGPQEQFF.

This clonotype appeared many times. Here the CDR3 DNA reads TGTGCCAGCTCACCAGTCCAGTATGAAGGGACTGAAGCTTTCTTT. Translation: CASSPVQYEGTEAFF. V usage is TRBV18 and J usage is TRBJ1-1; D ambiguous. The CDR3 loop spans 15 amino acids. With 2 bases removed from V and 5 bases from J, the gap between germline ends came to 15 bases. Germline V lookup: CDR1 KGHSH, CDR2 LQKENI. Combining the CDR3 with reference TRBV18 and TRBJ1-1 gives the whole variable domain NAGVMQNPRHLVRRRGQEARLRCSPMKGHSHVYWYRQLPEEGLKFMVYLQKENIIDESGMPKERFSAEFPKEGPSILRIQQVVRGDSAAYFCASSPVQYEGTEAFFGQGTRLTVV.

This clonotype was seen a few times. V is TRBV19 and J is TRBJ2-4; D uncertain. V dropped 3 bases and J dropped 9 bases, with 15 bases sitting between them. The CDR3 is made up of 14 amino acids. Per the germline V gene, CDR1 is LNHDA and CDR2 is SQIVND (reference sequence). The CDR3 reads CASSMLDPPSIQYF. CDR3 nucleotide sequence: TGTGCCAGTAGTATGTTGGACCCCCCGAGCATTCAGTACTTC.

This clonotype was counted many times. CDR3 region: CASSSFSGGSGELFF. The CDR3 DNA reads TGTGCCAGCAGTTCCTTTAGCGGGGGTTCCGGGGAGCTGTTTTTT. This chain joins TRBV12-3 or TRBV12-4 and TRBJ2-2; 9 nucleotides agree with TRBD2. Trimming at V came to 4 bases and at J to 6 bases, leaving 6 bases not matched to a gene. The CDR3 has 15 residues.

The V gene is TRBV3-1, the J gene TRBJ1-2, with TRBD1 matching over 9 bases. Germline V CDR1 and CDR2: LGHDT, YNNKEL (reference sequence). CDR3 length: 16 amino acids. The junction had 5 bases not matched to a gene; V was cut back by 1 base and J by 2 bases. CDR3 loop: CASSQAGTGPNYGYTF. The CDR3 DNA sequence: TGTGCCAGCAGCCAAGCCGGGACAGGGCCGAACTATGGCTACACCTTC. Full variable domain (remainder filled in from reference TRBV3-1 and TRBJ1-2): DTAVSQTPKYLVTQMGNDKSIKCEQNLGHDTMYWYKQDSKKFLKIMFSYNNKELIINETVPNRFSPKSPDKAHLNLHINSLELGDSAVYFCASSQAGTGPNYGYTFGSGTRLTVV.

This clonotype was observed many times. One junction end disagrees with the germline gene, perhaps due to a read error. V gene TRBV7-7 combines with J gene TRBJ1-1; D is ambiguous. The length of the CDR3 is 15 residues. Germline values: CDR1 SSHAT, CDR2 FNYEAQ (reference sequence). CDR3 sequence: CASSPNQAGRTEAFF. The CDR3 DNA follows: TGTGCTAGCAGCCCGAACCAGGCCGGGCGCACTGAAGCTTTCTTT.

This clonotype was seen more than once but under ten times. The chain combines TRBV27 with TRBJ2-3; D gene ambiguous. The V gene lost 6 bases and the J gene lost 4 bases, with 20 bases spanning the gap. CDR3 size: 16 residues. In germline, CDR1 is MNHEY, CDR2 SMNVEV (reference sequence). For the CDR3, the DNA is TGTGCCAGCAGCCCGTTTAAAACGGTCCGGGCAGATACGCAGTATTTT. Translating it yields CASSPFKTVRADTQYF.

This chain joins TRBV15 and TRBJ2-1; 7 bases map to TRBD1. The CDR3 runs 16 residues. CDR1 and CDR2 from the germline V gene are LNHNV and YYDKDF (reference sequence). The V segment lost 3 bases and the J segment 4 bases; nucleotides outside the gene matches: 9. In DNA form, the CDR3 reads TGTGCCACCAGCAGTCCGTGGGACAGCCCATACAATGAGCAGTTCTTC. Protein sequence: CATSSPWDSPYNEQFF.

The CDR3 is CASSQLQGLGRDNYGYTF. In DNA, the CDR3 is TGTGCCAGCAGCCAACTCCAGGGGTTGGGACGGGATAACTATGGCTACACCTTC. The rearrangement uses TRBV3-1 and TRBJ1-2; D is perhaps TRBD1 (6 bases). The V end lost 2 bases, the J end lost 1 base, and 20 bases lay between the germline ends. Per the germline V gene, CDR1 is LGHDT and CDR2 is YNNKEL (reference sequence). The CDR3 covers 18 residues.

In this sample, this clonotype turned up many times. This chain uses TRBV6-1 with TRBJ2-7; no definite D call. The V gene's germline CDR1 is MNHNS and CDR2 SASEGT. V was clipped by 10 bases and J by 7 bases, with 20 bases between them. The length of the CDR3 is 13 residues. The CDR3 reads CATGGVGSQEQYF. The DNA for the CDR3 is TGTGCCACGGGTGGGGTGGGATCGCAAGAGCAGTACTTC.